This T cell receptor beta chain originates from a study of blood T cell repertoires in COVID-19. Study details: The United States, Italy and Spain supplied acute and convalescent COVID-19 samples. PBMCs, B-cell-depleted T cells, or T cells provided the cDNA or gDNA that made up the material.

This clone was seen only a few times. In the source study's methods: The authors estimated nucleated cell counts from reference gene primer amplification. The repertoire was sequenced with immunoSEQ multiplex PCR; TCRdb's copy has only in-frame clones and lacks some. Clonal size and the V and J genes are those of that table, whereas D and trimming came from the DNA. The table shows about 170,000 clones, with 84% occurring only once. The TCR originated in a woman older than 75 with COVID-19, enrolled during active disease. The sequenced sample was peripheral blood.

CDR3 nucleotides: TGTGCCAGCAGCGCCGGGACAGGGCTCTATCAGCCCCAGCATTTT. Translation gives CASSAGTGLYQPQHF. V is TRBV19 and J is TRBJ1-5; 9 bases align to TRBD1. There are 15 residues in the CDR3. The junction had 11 bases not matched to a gene; V was cut back by 9 bases and J by 5 bases. Germline CDR1 LNHDA, CDR2 SQIVND (reference sequence).